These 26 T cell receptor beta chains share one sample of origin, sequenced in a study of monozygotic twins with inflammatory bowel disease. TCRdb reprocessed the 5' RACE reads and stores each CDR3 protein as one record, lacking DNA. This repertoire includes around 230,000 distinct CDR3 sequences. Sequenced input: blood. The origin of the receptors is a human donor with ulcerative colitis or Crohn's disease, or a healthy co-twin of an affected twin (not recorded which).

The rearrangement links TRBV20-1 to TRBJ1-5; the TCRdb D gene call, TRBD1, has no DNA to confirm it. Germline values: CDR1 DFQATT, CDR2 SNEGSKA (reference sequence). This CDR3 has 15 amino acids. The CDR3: CSAKMDRGGNQPQHF.

This CDR3 reads CASSGAQGISGANVLTF. The chain couples TRBV5-1 to TRBJ2-6; TCRdb returns TRBD1, unconfirmable since there is no DNA. The length of the CDR3 is 17 residues. Germline CDR1 reads SGHRS; CDR2 reads YFSETQ.

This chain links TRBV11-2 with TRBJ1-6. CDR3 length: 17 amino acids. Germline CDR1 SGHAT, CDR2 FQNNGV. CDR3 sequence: CASSLRAGEGNNSPLHF.

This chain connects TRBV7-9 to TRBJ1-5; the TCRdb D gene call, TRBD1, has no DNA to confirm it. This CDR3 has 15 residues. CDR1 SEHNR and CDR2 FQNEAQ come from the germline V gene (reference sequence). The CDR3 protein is CASSGVPGVGQPQHF.

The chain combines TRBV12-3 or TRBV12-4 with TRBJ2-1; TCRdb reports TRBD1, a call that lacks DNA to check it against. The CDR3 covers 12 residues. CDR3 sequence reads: CASSLTGTEQFF.

CDR3 sequence: CASSFGGTNTEAFF. J is TRBJ1-1 and V is TRBV12-3 or TRBV12-4; the D call of TRBD1 rests on TCRdb alone, since no DNA is present to check it. There are 14 residues in the CDR3.

The CDR3 loop is CASSPMGGPTDTQYF. The J gene is TRBJ2-3, the V gene TRBV11-2; TCRdb gives TRBD1 as the D gene, but with no DNA this cannot be confirmed. Germline-derived CDR1 and CDR2 are SGHAT and FQNNGV. This CDR3 spans 15 amino acids.

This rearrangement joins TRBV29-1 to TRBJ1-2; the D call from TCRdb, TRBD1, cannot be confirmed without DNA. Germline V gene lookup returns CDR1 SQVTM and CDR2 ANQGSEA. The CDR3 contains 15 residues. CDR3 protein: CSVARDISLEYGYTF.

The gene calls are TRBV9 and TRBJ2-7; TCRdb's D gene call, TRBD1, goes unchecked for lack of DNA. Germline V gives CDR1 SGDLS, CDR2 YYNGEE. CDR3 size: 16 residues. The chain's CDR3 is CASSVLPGQGRYEQYF. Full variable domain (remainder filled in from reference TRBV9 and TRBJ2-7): DSGVTQTPKHLITATGQRVTLRCSPRSGDLSVYWYQQSLDQGLQFLIQYYNGEERAKGNILERFSAQQFPDLHSELNLSSLELGDSALYFCASSVLPGQGRYEQYFGPGTRLTVT.

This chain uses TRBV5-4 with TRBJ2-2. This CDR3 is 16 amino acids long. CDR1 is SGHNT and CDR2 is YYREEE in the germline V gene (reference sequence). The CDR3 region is CASSFGMAASDGELFF.

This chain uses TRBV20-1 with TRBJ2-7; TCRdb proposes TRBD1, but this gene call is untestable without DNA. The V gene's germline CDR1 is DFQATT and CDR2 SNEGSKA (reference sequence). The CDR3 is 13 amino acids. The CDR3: CSALRGRIYEQYF.

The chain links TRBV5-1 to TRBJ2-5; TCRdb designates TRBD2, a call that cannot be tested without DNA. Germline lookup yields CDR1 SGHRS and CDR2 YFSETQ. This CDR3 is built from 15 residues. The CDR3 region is CASSLGQKAGETQYF.

This CDR3 reads CASSARGYSYEQYF. V and J are TRBV12-3 or TRBV12-4 and TRBJ2-7; TCRdb's D gene call, TRBD1, goes unchecked for lack of DNA. This CDR3 comprises 14 residues.

CDR3 residues: CASSGPGVTAEAFF. The chain couples TRBV2 to TRBJ1-1; TCRdb reports TRBD1, a call that lacks DNA to check it against. This CDR3 contains 14 residues. CDR1 SNHLY and CDR2 FYNNEI come from the germline V gene.

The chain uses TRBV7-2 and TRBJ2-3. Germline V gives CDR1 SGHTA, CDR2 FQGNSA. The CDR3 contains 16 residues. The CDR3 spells CASSDSAFEGTDTQYF. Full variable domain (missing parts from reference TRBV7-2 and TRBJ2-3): GAGVSQSPSNKVTEKGKDVELRCDPISGHTALYWYRQSLGQGLEFLIYFQGNSAPDKSGLPSDRFSAERTGGSVSTLTIQRTQQEDSAVYLCASSDSAFEGTDTQYFGPGTRLTVL.

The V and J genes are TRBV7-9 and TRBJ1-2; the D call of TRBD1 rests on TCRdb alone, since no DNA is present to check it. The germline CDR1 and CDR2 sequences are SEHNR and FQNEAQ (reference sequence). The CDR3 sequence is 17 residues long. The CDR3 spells CASSSRPTGAPNYGYTF.

CDR3 sequence reads: CASSQGTGGRQPQHF. The V gene is TRBV16, the J gene TRBJ1-5; with no DNA, the TCRdb D assignment of TRBD1 cannot be verified. The CDR3 totals 15 residues. Germline assignment: CDR1 KGHSY and CDR2 FQNENV.

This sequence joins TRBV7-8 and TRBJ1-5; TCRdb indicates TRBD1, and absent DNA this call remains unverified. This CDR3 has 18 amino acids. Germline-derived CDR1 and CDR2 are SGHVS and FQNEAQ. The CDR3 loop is CASSLNRGSKGGNQPQHF.

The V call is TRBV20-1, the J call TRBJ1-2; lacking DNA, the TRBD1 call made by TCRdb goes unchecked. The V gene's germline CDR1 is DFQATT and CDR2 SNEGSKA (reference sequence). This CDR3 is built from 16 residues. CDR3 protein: CSASNYRGRANYGYTF.

CDR3 residues: CASAAQGVLPGYTF. The chain uses TRBV6-2 or TRBV6-3 and TRBJ1-2. CDR3 length equals 14 residues. CDR1 is MNHEY and CDR2 is SVGEGT in the germline V gene.

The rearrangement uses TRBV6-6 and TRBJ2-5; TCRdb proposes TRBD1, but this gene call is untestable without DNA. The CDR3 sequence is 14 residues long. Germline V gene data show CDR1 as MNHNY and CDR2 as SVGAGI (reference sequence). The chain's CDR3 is CASSRVTGQETQYF.

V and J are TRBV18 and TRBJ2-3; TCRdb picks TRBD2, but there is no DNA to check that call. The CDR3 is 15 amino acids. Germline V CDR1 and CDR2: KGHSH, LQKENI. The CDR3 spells CASSPLAGVSDTQYF.

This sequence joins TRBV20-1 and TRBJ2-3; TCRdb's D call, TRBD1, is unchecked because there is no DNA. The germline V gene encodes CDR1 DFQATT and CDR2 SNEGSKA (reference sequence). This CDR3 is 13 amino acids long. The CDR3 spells CSAYPTGTDTQYF.

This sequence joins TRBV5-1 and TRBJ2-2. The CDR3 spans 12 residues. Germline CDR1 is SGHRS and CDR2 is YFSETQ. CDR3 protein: CASSLDGGELFF.

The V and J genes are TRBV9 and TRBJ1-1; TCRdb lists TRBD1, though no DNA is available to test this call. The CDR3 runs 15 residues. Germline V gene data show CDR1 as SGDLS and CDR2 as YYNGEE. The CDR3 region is CASRKGPGRNTEAFF.

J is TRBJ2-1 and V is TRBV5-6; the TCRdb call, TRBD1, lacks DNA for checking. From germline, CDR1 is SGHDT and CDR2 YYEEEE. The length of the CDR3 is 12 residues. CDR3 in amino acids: CATSGVGDEQFF.